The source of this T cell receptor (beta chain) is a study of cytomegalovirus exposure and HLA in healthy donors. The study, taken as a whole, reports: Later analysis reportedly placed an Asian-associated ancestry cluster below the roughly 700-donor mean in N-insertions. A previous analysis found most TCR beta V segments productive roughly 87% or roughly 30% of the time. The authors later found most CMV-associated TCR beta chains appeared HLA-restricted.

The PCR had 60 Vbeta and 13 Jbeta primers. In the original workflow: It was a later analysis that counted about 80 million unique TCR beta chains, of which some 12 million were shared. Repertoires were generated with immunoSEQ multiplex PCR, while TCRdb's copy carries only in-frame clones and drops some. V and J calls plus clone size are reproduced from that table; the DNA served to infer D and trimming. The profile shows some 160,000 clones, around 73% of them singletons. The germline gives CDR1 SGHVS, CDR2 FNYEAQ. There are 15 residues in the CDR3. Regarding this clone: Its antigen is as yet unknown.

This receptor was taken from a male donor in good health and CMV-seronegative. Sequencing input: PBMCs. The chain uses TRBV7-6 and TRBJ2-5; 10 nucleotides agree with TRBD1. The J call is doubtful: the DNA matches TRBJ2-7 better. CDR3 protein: CASSLGDRGAYEQYF. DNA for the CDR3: TGTGCCAGCAGCTTAGGGGACAGGGGTGCCTACGAGCAGTACTTC.